The 4 T cell receptor beta chains presented below share a single source sample, sequenced in a study of blood T cell repertoires in COVID-19. Libraries were prepared by immunoSEQ multiplex PCR; TCRdb keeps only in-frame clonotypes and omits some of them. The table has 300,000 to 400,000 clones, around 82% seen once. The sequenced material came from peripheral blood. These receptors all stem from a man aged 25 to 40 with active or convalescent COVID-19.

The rearrangement uses TRBV11-3 and TRBJ2-5; possible D gene TRBD1, 6 bases. V lost 10 bases, J lost 3 bases, and 21 bases lay in between. CDR3 length: 15 residues. The V gene's germline CDR1 is SGHNT and CDR2 YENEEA. The CDR3 region is CAITTVVKGEETQYF. CDR3 coding DNA: TGTGCCATAACGACAGTCGTAAAGGGGGAAGAGACCCAGTACTTC. The full variable domain, rest sourced from reference TRBV11-3 and TRBJ2-5, is EAGVVQSPRYKIIEKKQPVAFWCNPISGHNTLYWYLQNLGQGPELLIRYENEEAVDDSQLPKDRFSAERLKGVDSTLKIQPAELGDSAVYLCAITTVVKGEETQYFGPGTRLLVL.

The chain uses TRBV12-3 or TRBV12-4 and TRBJ2-7; no definite D call. The CDR3 runs 12 residues. V was pared by 4 bases and J by 6 bases, with 10 bases between. CDR3 DNA: TGTGCCAGCAGTTATCCCGGCGGCGAGCAGTACTTC. This codes for CASSYPGGEQYF.

The genes are TRBV5-1 and TRBJ2-6; 8 bases line up with TRBD2. CDR1 is SGHRS, CDR2 YFSETQ, per germline. V was pared by 4 bases and J by 2 bases, with 5 bases of the junction left unmatched. The CDR3 runs to 16 residues. The CDR3 protein is CASSPGGGAGANVLTF. DNA for the CDR3: TGCGCCAGCAGCCCCGGGGGGGGAGCTGGGGCCAACGTCCTGACTTTC.

The chain is built from TRBV3-1 (or the pseudogene TRBV3-2) and TRBJ2-1, with D possibly matching TRBD2 (6 bases). V was clipped by 1 base and J by 12 bases, with 13 bases between them. Germline V CDR1 and CDR2: LGHDT, YNNKEL (reference sequence). CDR3 size: 13 residues. For the CDR3, the DNA is TGTGCCAGCAGCCAAGGAGGAGGGGAGGCGCAGTTCTTC. Translating it yields CASSQGGGEAQFF.